This T cell receptor beta chain was sequenced for a study of blood T cell repertoires in COVID-19. This clone was detected only a few times. CDR3 size: 13 residues. V lost 6 bases, J lost 5 bases, and 6 bases stayed unmatched. Germline V lookup: CDR1 LNHDA, CDR2 SQIVND (reference sequence). Original processing notes: Using reference gene primer amplification, nucleated cell counts were estimated. Some clones are missing from TCRdb's copy, which holds only in-frame ones; the method was immunoSEQ multiplex PCR. Clone size and the V and J calls come from that table; the DNA yielded D and trimming. The table shows under 300,000 clones, with approximately 87% occurring only once.

Sequencing was performed on peripheral blood. The sequence came from a man in his fifties or sixties who had recovered from COVID-19. The rearrangement joins TRBV19 to TRBJ1-1, with 7 bases fitting TRBD1. The CDR3 coding sequence is TGTGCCAGTAGACGACAGGGAAATACTGAAGCTTTCTTT. It yields the protein CASRRQGNTEAFF.